These 9 T cell receptor beta chains were sequenced from one sample in a study of blood T cells in healthy people across ages. A second 7 to 11 cycle PCR used barcoded and J-beta primers. TCRdb called the 5' RACE reads again in MiXCR, with one record for every CDR3 protein. The table lists 750,000 or so distinct CDR3 sequences, more than 20% of them singletons, with under 10% in the top ten. The same data also contributed to another study, on T cells of mothers and their children.

The sequenced sample consisted of blood. These TCRs come from a boy between 10 and 17 years old in good health.

This clonotype showed up just a few times. V is TRBV20-1 and J is TRBJ2-7; TRBD2 aligns across 7 bases. There are 14 residues in the CDR3. Germline V gene sequence: CDR1 DFQATT, CDR2 SNEGSKA (reference sequence). The J segment lost 2 bases and the V segment lost 3 bases, leaving 7 bases of the junction unmatched. In nucleotides, the CDR3 is TGCAGTGCTAGTGAGCCTAGCGGAACCTACGAGCAGTACTTC. This sequence encodes CSASEPSGTYEQYF.

This clonotype was found a few times. This chain links TRBV28 with TRBJ2-1; D might be TRBD1 (6 bases). The CDR3 is 15 amino acids. V gave up 4 bases and J gave up 4 bases, with 14 bases separating them. Germline V gene lookup returns CDR1 MDHEN and CDR2 SYDVKM. CDR3 sequence reads: CASSSRQELYNEQFF. The CDR3 bases are TGTGCCAGCAGTTCTAGACAGGAGTTATACAATGAGCAGTTCTTC.

This clonotype was observed a few times. V usage is TRBV7-2 and J usage is TRBJ2-5; unclear D gene. The CDR3 is 14 residues long. Per the germline V gene, CDR1 is SGHTA and CDR2 is FQGNSA. With 1 base removed from V and 4 bases from J, the gap between germline ends came to 10 bases. The CDR3 DNA reads TGTGCCAGCAGCTTAGTTGTGATGGGAGAGACCCAGTACTTC. Its translation is CASSLVVMGETQYF.

This clonotype was recorded a few times. V usage is TRBV29-1 and J usage is TRBJ2-5; D is possibly TRBD2 (6 bases). The J call may be in error: the DNA end matches TRBJ2-1 better. The CDR3 is 13 residues long. Germline lookup yields CDR1 SQVTM and CDR2 ANQGSEA. CDR3 sequence reads: CSVRLVLVDEQFF. CDR3 nucleotides: TGCAGCGTAAGACTAGTTTTGGTCGATGAGCAGTTCTTC.

The chain recombines TRBV9 with TRBJ1-6; D call uncertain. The CDR3 is 15 amino acids. Looked up from germline, CDR1 is SGDLS and CDR2 is YYNGEE. V was pared by 4 bases and J by 6 bases, with 14 bases between. The CDR3 DNA follows: TGTGCCAGCAGCCCCCGTTGGGGAGGTAATTCACCCCTCCACTTT. This translates into CASSPRWGGNSPLHF. Using reference TRBV9 and TRBJ1-6 for the parts outside the CDR3, the full variable domain is DSGVTQTPKHLITATGQRVTLRCSPRSGDLSVYWYQQSLDQGLQFLIQYYNGEERAKGNILERFSAQQFPDLHSELNLSSLELGDSALYFCASSPRWGGNSPLHFGNGTRLTVT.

As concerns this clonotype: Because the CDR3's place on the DNA is in doubt, the DNA is left out and the CDR3 is given as listed by TCRdb. This rearrangement joins TRBV24-1 to TRBJ2-5; the DNA was not used to check the table's D call, TRBD2. 15 amino acids form the CDR3, both terminal residues included. CDR1 is KGHDR and CDR2 is SFDVKD in the germline V gene. CDR3 sequence: CATSDLGTGEETQYF.

This clonotype was seen a handful of times. This sequence joins TRBV19 and TRBJ1-1, with TRBD1 matching over 11 bases. CDR1 is LNHDA, CDR2 SQIVND, per germline (reference sequence). The ends lost 9 bases at V and 1 base at J; junction bases unmatched: 4. The CDR3 loop spans 14 amino acids. The CDR3 protein is CASSGQGANTEAFF. The CDR3 region has the DNA TGTGCCAGCTCCGGACAGGGGGCGAACACTGAAGCTTTCTTT.

This chain uses TRBV20-1 with TRBJ1-1; possibly TRBD1 for D (5 bases). CDR3 size: 14 residues. V lost 0 bases and J 2 bases, leaving 10 bases between the germline ends. CDR1 is DFQATT and CDR2 is SNEGSKA in the germline V gene (reference sequence). The CDR3 here is CSAREPRGNTEAFF. In DNA, the CDR3 is TGCAGTGCTAGAGAGCCTAGGGGTAACACTGAAGCTTTCTTT.

The V and J genes are TRBV28 and TRBJ2-5; D is undetermined. The J call may not be correct, given that the DNA end is closer to TRBJ2-1. The V gene's germline CDR1 is MDHEN and CDR2 SYDVKM. The CDR3 is 13 amino acids. CDR3: CASSFALDGEQFF. CDR3 DNA: TGTGCCAGCAGTTTTGCCCTGGATGGGGAGCAGTTCTTC.